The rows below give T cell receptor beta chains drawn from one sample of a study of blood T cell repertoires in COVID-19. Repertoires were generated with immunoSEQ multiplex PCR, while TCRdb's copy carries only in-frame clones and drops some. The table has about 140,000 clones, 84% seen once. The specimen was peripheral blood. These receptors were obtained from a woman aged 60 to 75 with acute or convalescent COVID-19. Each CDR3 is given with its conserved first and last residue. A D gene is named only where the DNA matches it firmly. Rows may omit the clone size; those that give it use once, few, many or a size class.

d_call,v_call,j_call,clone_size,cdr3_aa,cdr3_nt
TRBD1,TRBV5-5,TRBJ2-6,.,CASSLGQGVLSGANVLTF,TGTGCCAGCAGCTTGGGTCAGGGGGTACTCTCTGGGGCCAACGTCCTGACTTTC
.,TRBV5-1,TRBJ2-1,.,CASSLGAIGIDEQFF,TGCGCCAGCAGCTTGGGGGCGATCGGGATCGATGAGCAGTTCTTC
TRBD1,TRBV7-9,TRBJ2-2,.,CASSLIVGTGNTGELFF,TGTGCCAGCAGCTTAATTGTAGGGACAGGGAACACCGGGGAGCTGTTTTTT
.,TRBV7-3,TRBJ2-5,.,CASSLGGGDSETQYF,TGTGCCAGCAGCTTAGGAGGTGGTGATTCGGAGACCCAGTACTTC
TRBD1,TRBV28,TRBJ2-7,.,CASRTGGNGSPHEQYF,TGTGCCAGCAGGACAGGGGGCAACGGGAGCCCCCACGAGCAGTACTTC
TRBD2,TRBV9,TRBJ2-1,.,CASSLTGWQRDMGVDEQFF,TGTGCCAGCAGCCTCACGGGCTGGCAGCGGGATATGGGGGTTGATGAGCAGTTCTTC
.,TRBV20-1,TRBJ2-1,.,CSASQGNEQFF,TGCAGTGCTAGCCAGGGCAATGAGCAGTTCTTC
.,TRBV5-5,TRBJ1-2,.,CASSTRTADYGYTF,TGTGCCAGCAGCACTCGGACAGCCGACTATGGCTACACCTTC
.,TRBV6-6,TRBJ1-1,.,CASRAPGTPNTEAFF,TGTGCCAGCAGAGCACCCGGGACACCGAACACTGAAGCTTTCTTT
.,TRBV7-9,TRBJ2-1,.,CASSSAPDGGQFF,TGTGCCAGCAGCTCGGCTCCAGACGGGGGGCAGTTCTTC
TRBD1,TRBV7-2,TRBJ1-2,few,CASSLNRGENYGYTF,TGTGCCAGCAGCTTAAACAGGGGGGAAAACTATGGCTACACCTTC
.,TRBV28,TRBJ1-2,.,CASKRGMGGYTF,TGTGCCAGCAAAAGAGGGATGGGAGGCTACACCTTC
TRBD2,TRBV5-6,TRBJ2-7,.,CASSRGSSYYEQYF,TGTGCCAGCAGCCGCGGGAGTTCATACTACGAGCAGTACTTC
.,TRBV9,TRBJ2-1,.,CASSVEFRPTTTYNEQFF,TGTGCCAGCAGCGTAGAGTTTCGGCCGACTACCACCTACAATGAGCAGTTCTTC
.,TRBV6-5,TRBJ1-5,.,CASSNPGRALQPQHF,TGTGCCAGCAGCAATCCAGGCAGGGCCCTTCAGCCCCAGCATTTT
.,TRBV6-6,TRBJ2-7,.,CASSYLAGLDEQYF,TGTGCCAGCAGTTACTTGGCGGGGTTGGACGAGCAGTACTTC
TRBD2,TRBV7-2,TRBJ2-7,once,CASSPFVSGGSSYEQYF,TGTGCCAGCAGCCCATTCGTTAGCGGGGGTAGCTCCTACGAGCAGTACTTC
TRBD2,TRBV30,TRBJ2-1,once,CAWIGTSGYTYNEQFF,TGTGCCTGGATAGGGACTAGCGGGTACACCTACAATGAGCAGTTCTTC
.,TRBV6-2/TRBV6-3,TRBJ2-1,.,CASSPPRGTLDDEQFF,TGTGCCAGCAGTCCCCCCCGGGGGACTTTGGACGATGAGCAGTTCTTC
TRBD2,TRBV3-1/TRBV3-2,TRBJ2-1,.,CASTSGGRRDNEQFF,TGTGCCAGCACCTCAGGCGGGAGAAGGGACAATGAGCAGTTCTTC
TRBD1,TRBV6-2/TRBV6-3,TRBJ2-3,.,CASSYRGQVTDTQYF,TGTGCCAGCAGTTACAGGGGGCAGGTCACAGATACGCAGTATTTT
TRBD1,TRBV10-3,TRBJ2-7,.,CATGTGVEYEQYF,TGTGCCACCGGGACAGGTGTGGAATACGAGCAGTACTTC
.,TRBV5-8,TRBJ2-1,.,CASSFPTSPEQFF,TGTGCCAGCAGCTTCCCGACTAGTCCTGAGCAGTTCTTC
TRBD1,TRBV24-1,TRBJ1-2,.,CATSWDSYNGYTF,TGTGCCACCAGTTGGGACAGTTACAATGGCTACACCTTC
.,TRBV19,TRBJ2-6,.,CASSIQLGIGANVLTF,TGTGCCAGTAGTATCCAACTCGGTATTGGGGCCAACGTCCTGACTTTC
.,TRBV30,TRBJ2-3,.,CAWSATIRADTQYF,TGTGCCTGGAGTGCCACAATTCGGGCAGATACGCAGTATTTT
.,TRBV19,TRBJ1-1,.,CASVLRGRNTEAFF,TGTGCCAGTGTGTTGAGGGGGAGGAACACTGAAGCTTTCTTT
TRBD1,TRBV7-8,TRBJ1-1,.,CASSLSTGGVLGTEAFF,TGTGCCAGCAGCCTATCAACAGGGGGTGTATTAGGGACTGAAGCTTTCTTT
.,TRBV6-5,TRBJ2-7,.,CASSYGEGSYEQYF,TGTGCCAGCAGTTACGGAGAGGGCTCCTACGAGCAGTACTTC
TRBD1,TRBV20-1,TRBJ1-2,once,CSASERTGNQGYTF,TGCAGTGCTAGTGAAAGGACAGGGAATCAAGGCTACACCTTC
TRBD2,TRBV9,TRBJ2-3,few,CASSEEPASGSTDTQYF,TGTGCCAGCAGCGAGGAGCCGGCTAGCGGAAGCACAGATACGCAGTATTTT
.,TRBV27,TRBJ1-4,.,CASTSVPGSEKLFF,TGTGCCAGCACCTCCGTCCCCGGTTCTGAAAAACTGTTTTTT
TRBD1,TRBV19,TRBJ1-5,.,CASSPRDRTIYSNQPQHF,TGTGCCAGTAGCCCTCGGGACAGGACCATTTATAGCAATCAGCCCCAGCATTTT
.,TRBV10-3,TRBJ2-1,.,CAISDRGSLNEQFF,TGTGCCATCAGTGACAGGGGTTCCCTCAATGAGCAGTTCTTC
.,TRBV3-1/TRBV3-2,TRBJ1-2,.,CASSQSTGYGYTF,TGTGCCAGCAGCCAAAGTACTGGCTATGGCTACACCTTC
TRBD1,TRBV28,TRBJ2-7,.,CASSSPGTGLYEQYF,TGTGCCAGCAGTTCGCCCGGGACAGGCCTCTACGAGCAGTACTTC
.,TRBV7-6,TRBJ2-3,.,CASSLGVSRTDTQYF,TGTGCCAGCAGTCTCGGGGTCAGCCGGACAGATACGCAGTATTTT
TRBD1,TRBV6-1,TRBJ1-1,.,CASSDSGTVNTEAFF,TGTGCCAGCAGTGATTCCGGGACAGTGAACACTGAAGCTTTCTTT
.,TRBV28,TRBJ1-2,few,CATRGPVYYTF,TGTGCCACCAGGGGCCCCGTATACTACACCTTC
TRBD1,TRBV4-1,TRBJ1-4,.,CASSQEGQAGEKLFF,TGCGCCAGCAGCCAAGAGGGACAGGCTGGGGAAAAACTGTTTTTT